These 32 T cell receptor beta chains were sequenced from one sample in a study of CD8 T cells in ankylosing spondylitis (dated by TCRdb to about 2017). Receptor libraries were prepared by 5' RACE. Sequencer: Illumina HiSeq 2500. Using fastp at Q25 and MiXCR, TCRdb reprocessed the public reads and kept productive beta chains. All rows with the same CDR3 protein become a single entry with the most common DNA and genes. The sample table records roughly 280,000 distinct CDR3 sequences; roughly 20% of these occur just once. The ten top clones hold roughly 8% of the sample. The material sequenced was blood, either unsorted or a sorted T cell fraction (not recorded which). These receptor sequences come from a male donor with ankylosing spondylitis or in good health (not recorded which).

This clonotype was detected ten times or more. The chain is built from TRBV6-1 and TRBJ2-7, with D possibly being TRBD2 (5 bases). Trimming pared 9 bases from V and 4 bases from J, leaving 13 bases between. Per the germline V gene, CDR1 is MNHNS and CDR2 is SASEGT. The CDR3 covers 12 residues. CDR3 protein: CASGFGEYEQYV. CDR3 sequence (DNA): TGTGCCAGTGGATTCGGGGAATACGAGCAGTACGTC.

The sample holds a few counts of this clonotype. The chain combines TRBV11-2 with TRBJ2-1, with D maybe TRBD2 (6 bases). Per the germline V gene, CDR1 is SGHAT and CDR2 is FQNNGV. The CDR3 length is 17 residues. V gave up 3 bases and J gave up 6 bases, with 21 bases separating them. The CDR3 DNA sequence: TGTGCCAGCAGCTTGGGACCCGGGACTCCGATACCCAATGAGCAGTTCTTC. It translates to CASSLGPGTPIPNEQFF.

This clonotype was counted at least ten times. The chain uses TRBV12-3 or TRBV12-4 and TRBJ2-2, with 8 positions matching TRBD2. The J segment lost 5 bases and the V segment lost 5 bases, leaving 4 bases of the junction unmatched. The CDR3 runs 14 residues. CDR3 protein: CASSRGGSTGELFF. The CDR3 bases are TGTGCCAGCAGTCGGGGGGGCTCGACCGGGGAGCTGTTTTTT.

This chain links TRBV5-5 with TRBJ2-5; D call uncertain. The CDR3 is 15 amino acids. CDR1 and CDR2 (germline): SGHKS, YYEKEE (reference sequence). The germline V and J ends were trimmed by 1 base and 1 base, with 11 bases remaining between them. CDR3 residues: CASSLHQTTQETQYF. The CDR3 DNA reads TGTGCCAGCAGCTTGCACCAGACCACCCAAGAGACCCAGTACTTC.

This clonotype was seen ten or more times. V and J are TRBV5-1 and TRBJ2-7; tentatively, D is TRBD1 (6 bases). V dropped 4 bases and J dropped 10 bases, with 36 bases sitting between them. CDR3 length: 19 residues. Per germline, CDR1 SGHRS and CDR2 YFSETQ. CDR3: CASSPSPGQTGQRFTAQYV. CDR3 DNA sequence: TGCGCCAGCAGCCCGAGCCCGGGACAAACAGGCCAACGTTTTACCGCCCAGTACGTC.

This clonotype has just a few counts. This chain connects TRBV9 to TRBJ2-2; TRBD1 is a possible D gene (6 bases). V was shortened by 2 bases and J by 0 bases, with 8 bases between the two germline ends. Germline V CDR1 and CDR2: SGDLS, YYNGEE. This CDR3 is built from 15 residues. This chain's CDR3 is CASSVGQPNTGELFF. The DNA of the CDR3 is TGTGCCAGCAGCGTCGGACAGCCGAACACCGGGGAGCTGTTTTTT.

This clonotype has a handful of counts. The chain links TRBV28 to TRBJ1-5; a weak D match, TRBD1 (6 bases). Germline V gene lookup returns CDR1 MDHEN and CDR2 SYDVKM. Trimming removed 7 bases from V and 1 base from J, with 11 bases in between. The length of the CDR3 is 14 residues. The CDR3 DNA follows: TGTGCCAGCAACCAAGGGGGAAGCAATCAGCCCCAGCATTTT. It translates to CASNQGGSNQPQHF.

This clonotype showed up just a few times. The chain has TRBV7-9 and TRBJ1-5; D is unresolved. CDR1 and CDR2 (germline): SEHNR, FQNEAQ (reference sequence). Trimming took 5 bases from V and 3 from J, leaving 11 bases between them. The CDR3 has 14 residues. This chain's CDR3 is CASSQTRDNQPQHF. The DNA for the CDR3 is TGTGCCAGCAGCCAAACCCGGGACAATCAGCCCCAGCATTTT.

This chain uses TRBV5-1 with TRBJ2-3; no clear D gene. V was pared by 4 bases and J by 6 bases, with 9 bases between. CDR1 is SGHRS and CDR2 is YFSETQ in the germline V gene. The CDR3 sequence is 12 residues long. The CDR3 region has the DNA TGCGCCAGCAGCACCGGCCCGGATACGCAGTATTTT. Translation: CASSTGPDTQYF. Full variable domain (outside the CDR3, taken from reference TRBV5-1 and TRBJ2-3): KAGVTQTPRYLIKTRGQQVTLSCSPISGHRSVSWYQQTPGQGLQFLFEYFSETQRNKGNFPGRFSGRQFSNSRSEMNVSTLELGDSALYLCASSTGPDTQYFGPGTRLTVL.

This clonotype was observed at least ten times. J is TRBJ1-1 and V is TRBV5-1; D gene uncertain. There are 14 residues in the CDR3. V was shortened by 0 bases and J by 1 base, with 7 bases between the two germline ends. CDR1 is SGHRS and CDR2 is YFSETQ in the germline V gene. This chain's CDR3 is CASSLETKNTEAFF. The CDR3, as DNA: TGCGCCAGCAGCTTGGAGACAAAGAACACTGAAGCTTTCTTT.

This chain connects TRBV20-1 to TRBJ2-7; 8 nucleotides line up with TRBD2. Germline V gene lookup returns CDR1 DFQATT and CDR2 SNEGSKA (reference sequence). The CDR3 sequence is 12 residues long. V shed 5 bases and J 5 bases; nucleotides not matched to a gene: 5. The CDR3 nucleotides read TGCAGTGCTTCTAGCGGGCCAAACGAGCAGTACGTC. It yields the protein CSASSGPNEQYV.

The V call is TRBV20-1, the J call TRBJ2-5; tentatively, D is TRBD2 (5 bases). Germline-derived CDR1 and CDR2 are DFQATT and SNEGSKA (reference sequence). The CDR3 has 13 amino acids. V lost 5 bases to trimming and J lost 0 bases, with 10 bases between them. CDR3 nucleotide sequence: TGCAGTGCTGACCTAGCAAACCAAGAGACCCAGTACTTC. It yields the protein CSADLANQETQYF.

This clonotype has just a few counts. The gene calls are TRBV5-1 and TRBJ2-1; D remains unclear. This CDR3 has 12 residues. Germline V gene lookup returns CDR1 SGHRS and CDR2 YFSETQ. The V and J ends lost 4 bases and 7 bases respectively, with 9 bases between them. The CDR3 DNA reads as TGCGCCAGCAGCCCGGTGGGGAATGAGCAGTTCTTC. This codes for CASSPVGNEQFF.

Notes on this clonotype: A read error may account for a junction end that differs from germline. The genes are TRBV12-3 or TRBV12-4 and TRBJ1-1; a weak D match, TRBD1 (5 bases). This CDR3 has 12 residues. The CDR3 here is CASSLAAGGDVF. The CDR3 DNA is TGTGCCAGCAGTTTAGCGGCGGGGGGGGACGTCTTT.

The chain employs TRBV10-3 and TRBJ2-3, with 8 bases identical to TRBD1. From germline, CDR1 is ENHRY and CDR2 SYGVKD. With V trimmed by 6 bases and J by 4 bases, 9 bases remained unmatched. The CDR3 contains 15 residues. The CDR3 coding sequence is TGTGCCATCAGCGATGACAGGGGAGGCGCAGATACGCAGTATTTT. Translated, it gives CAISDDRGGADTQYF.

This chain joins TRBV20-1 and TRBJ1-2; tentative D call: TRBD1 (5 bases). V was pared by 4 bases and J by 4 bases, with 16 bases between. CDR1 and CDR2 (germline): DFQATT, SNEGSKA (reference sequence). This CDR3 contains 14 residues. This CDR3 is CSATPGTGSYGYTF. CDR3 bases: TGCAGTGCTACACCCGGGACGGGAAGCTATGGCTACACCTTC.

This chain uses TRBV20-1 with TRBJ2-3; D is ambiguous. Germline V gene sequence: CDR1 DFQATT, CDR2 SNEGSKA (reference sequence). Deletions cut 3 bases from V and 0 bases from J, with 22 bases between. CDR3 length equals 18 residues. The CDR3 protein is CSASPLPGLNVSTDTQYF. The CDR3 bases are TGCAGTGCTAGTCCCCTCCCCGGTTTAAATGTTAGCACAGATACGCAGTATTTT.

The rearrangement uses TRBV3-1 and TRBJ2-5; 7 bases are a match to TRBD2. The junction had 10 bases not matched to a gene; V was cut back by 4 bases and J by 5 bases. The CDR3 has 15 residues. Germline loops: CDR1 LGHDT, CDR2 YNNKEL (reference sequence). In DNA form, the CDR3 reads TGTGCCAGCAGCCGGCGCAGGCGGGGGACCGAGACCCAGTACTTC. Residues: CASSRRRRGTETQYF.

This clonotype appeared a few times. The rearrangement uses TRBV20-1 and TRBJ2-1; D call uncertain. V was clipped by 7 bases and J by 7 bases, with 11 bases between them. CDR1 and CDR2 (germline): DFQATT, SNEGSKA (reference sequence). The CDR3 is made up of 11 amino acids. The CDR3 protein is CSVPGQNEQFF. The CDR3 region has the DNA TGCAGTGTCCCCGGGCAGAATGAGCAGTTCTTC.

This clonotype has only a few counts. The chain combines TRBV20-1 with TRBJ2-3; 7 bases match TRBD2. V trimming: 5 bases; J trimming: 2 bases; junction bases outside the gene matches: 7. Germline lookup yields CDR1 DFQATT and CDR2 SNEGSKA (reference sequence). The CDR3 runs 14 residues. Here the CDR3 reads CSAAPSGFTDTQYF. In nucleotides, the CDR3 is TGCAGTGCTGCACCTAGCGGATTCACAGATACGCAGTATTTT.

This clonotype has only a few counts. J is TRBJ2-1 and V is TRBV5-1; D gene unclear. V was clipped by 0 bases and J by 6 bases, with 10 bases between them. Looked up from germline, CDR1 is SGHRS and CDR2 is YFSETQ. The CDR3 covers 14 residues. The CDR3 nucleotides are TGCGCCAGCAGCTTGGGTGAGGTCGCCAATGAGCAGTTCTTC. Its translation: CASSLGEVANEQFF.

The chain joins TRBV20-1 to TRBJ2-4, with TRBD2 matching 10 bases. The CDR3 consists of 16 residues. V lost 0 bases to trimming and J lost 8 bases; unmatched junction nucleotides: 10. Per the germline V gene, CDR1 is DFQATT and CDR2 is SNEGSKA (reference sequence). The CDR3 DNA reads as TGCAGTGCTAGAGATCAACCTAGCGGGGGATTTCACATTCAGTACTTC. Translated: CSARDQPSGGFHIQYF.

There are a few counts of this clonotype. The J gene is TRBJ1-1, the V gene TRBV3-1, with 8 bases lining up with TRBD1. The CDR3 sequence is 15 residues long. Germline CDR1 is LGHDT and CDR2 is YNNKEL (reference sequence). J gave up 2 bases and V 3 bases, and 5 bases lay outside the gene matches. For the CDR3, the DNA is TGTGCCAGCAGCCACAGAACAGGGGGAAACACTGAAGCTTTCTTT. Translating gives CASSHRTGGNTEAFF.

This clonotype was seen a handful of times. The gene calls are TRBV12-3 or TRBV12-4 and TRBJ2-2; D is undetermined. This CDR3 is 13 amino acids long. The V end lost 1 base, the J end lost 6 bases, and 6 bases lay between the germline ends. CDR3 loop: CASSLDEAGELFF. The CDR3 nucleotides are TGTGCCAGCAGTTTAGACGAGGCCGGGGAGCTGTTTTTT.

This clonotype came up once. This chain joins TRBV20-1 and TRBJ2-5; 8 bases are shared with TRBD2. Germline trimming cut 6 bases from V and 4 bases from J; bases unmatched to any gene: 22. Germline CDR1 and CDR2: DFQATT and SNEGSKA (reference sequence). The CDR3 has 18 residues. The CDR3 region has the DNA TGCAGTGCCAGACCTTCCGGCTCAACCGGCGGACTAGCAGAGACCCAGTACTTC. Translated: CSARPSGSTGGLAETQYF.

This clonotype occurred a few times. The rearrangement uses TRBV25-1 and TRBJ2-7, with a possible D match to TRBD1 (6 bases). Germline V CDR1 and CDR2: MGHDK, SYGVNS. CDR3 length: 14 amino acids. Trimming shortened V by 10 bases and J by 2 bases, and 18 bases separated the two germline ends. CDR3 sequence reads: CATSNRVAPYEQYV. In nucleotides, the CDR3 is TGTGCCACCTCAAACAGGGTAGCGCCCTACGAGCAGTACGTC.

The table lists this clonotype with many counts. J is TRBJ1-2 and V is TRBV20-1, with 11 positions matching TRBD1. The CDR3 is 15 amino acids. Trimming at V came to 3 bases and at J to 8 bases, leaving 11 bases not matched to a gene. The germline CDR1 and CDR2 sequences are DFQATT and SNEGSKA (reference sequence). The CDR3 DNA sequence: TGCAGTGCTAGTTTTCTCGGGACAGGGGGGTTCGGCTACACCTTC. It yields the protein CSASFLGTGGFGYTF.

The chain has TRBV19 and TRBJ2-3, with 9 bases matching TRBD1. Germline V gene data show CDR1 as LNHDA and CDR2 as SQIVND (reference sequence). With V trimmed by 10 bases and J by 4 bases, 12 bases remained unmatched. This CDR3 is built from 15 residues. The CDR3 reads CATQPGTGRPDTQYF. Written as DNA, the CDR3 is TGTGCCACCCAACCCGGGACAGGGCGCCCAGATACGCAGTATTTT.

This clonotype has just one count. The chain uses TRBV12-3 or TRBV12-4 and TRBJ2-1, with 15 nucleotides matching TRBD2. V lost 11 bases and J lost 6; bases outside the gene matches: 17. CDR3 size: 18 residues. The CDR3 sequence is CAFSLALRGLAGGNEQFF. The CDR3 DNA follows: TGTGCCTTCAGTTTAGCGCTTAGGGGACTAGCGGGAGGCAATGAGCAGTTCTTC.

This clonotype was detected only a few times. V and J are TRBV12-3 or TRBV12-4 and TRBJ1-4; D remains ambiguous. The CDR3 has 13 amino acids. Between the trimmed V and J ends, which lost 3 bases and 5 bases, there was a span of 7 bases. CDR3 residues: CASSFSGNEKLFF. CDR3 coding DNA: TGTGCCAGCAGTTTCTCGGGGAATGAAAAACTGTTTTTT.

This clonotype occurred many times. DNA for the CDR3: TGCGCCAGCAGGGGGACGCCTTACTACGAGCAGTACGTC. Protein sequence: CASRGTPYYEQYV. This chain connects TRBV10-2 to TRBJ2-7; D possibly uses TRBD1 or TRBD2 (5 bases each). This CDR3 spans 13 amino acids. V dropped 6 bases and J dropped 3 bases, with 12 bases sitting between them. Looked up from germline, CDR1 is WSHSY and CDR2 is SAAADI.

This clonotype occurred a few times. The V gene is TRBV13, the J gene TRBJ2-2; D may match TRBD1 or TRBD2 (6 bases each). The CDR3 runs 17 residues. V was pared by 3 bases and J by 0 bases, with 14 bases between. From germline, CDR1 is PRHDT and CDR2 FYEKMQ (reference sequence). In DNA, the CDR3 is TGTGCCAGCAGCTTCATGTTTAGGGGGGCGAACACCGGGGAGCTGTTTTTT. It encodes CASSFMFRGANTGELFF.